This T cell receptor (beta chain) derives from a study of shared clonotypes between healthy human individuals (dated by TCRdb to 2020 to 2022). Context from the whole study: A couple of women and a few men aged 18 to 49 years were included in the cohort. To estimate repertoire size and how much clonotypes are shared between individuals, the study performed deep sequencing of blood TCR repertoires from a few healthy adults. Each donor's leukapheresis produced roughly between roughly 0.85 and 9.5 billion PBMCs. To increase sequencing depth and limit assay-specific biases, different laboratories used diverse techniques to prepare libraries and sequence TCR repertoires. For each donor, three plates each were used for CD4 naive and CD4 memory, two plates were used for CD8 naive, and one plate was used for CD8 memory. Overall study outcomes, separate from this receptor: Because the study included a small number of donors, the genetic and exposure-history diversity represented was limited. Estimated clonotype richness was generally larger for naive than for memory subsets. Rarefaction of sorted-subset datasets indicated incomplete sequencing despite the large sequencing depth. Compared with non-shared clonotypes, the clonotypes found in all four sorted-subset donors had higher generation probabilities. Pairwise subsampling indicated that sequencing depth was expected to affect the degree of clonotype sharing among donors. Sampling was limited to blood, and TCR repertoires in tissue likely differ from TCR repertoires in blood. When several donors were compared, the shared fraction of clonotypes was 5% to 6.5% for naive CD4, roughly 3.3% for naive CD8, roughly 2.5% for memory CD4, and roughly 0.43% for memory CD8.

According to the germline V gene, CDR1 reads SGHTA and CDR2 reads FQGNSA. Taken from cysteine to phenylalanine, the CDR3 has 15 residues. The entry retains the CDR3 DNA only, 45 bases that are in frame from base 1. V and J are truncated by 0 bases and 4 bases respectively, leaving an intervening sequence of 7 bases. TCR CDR3 regions were amplified from genomic DNA by multiplex PCR using the deep immunoSEQ assay. Genomic DNA extracted from each cell subset was distributed evenly over all wells of several immunoSEQ 96-well plates, and each plate served as one replicate. For sorted subsets, approximately 200 ng of genomic DNA, equivalent to tens of thousands of T cell genomes, went into each replicate PCR. Purified libraries were measured with a Qubit 3.0 fluorometer, size-checked on a Bioanalyzer 2100, and measured again with the KAPA Library Quantification kit. A separate single-read 150-cycle Illumina NextSeq 550 flow cell was used to sequence each immunoSEQ 96-well plate. Per the source publication's procedure: The immunoSEQ output contained only junctional sequences without quality scores, so filtering could not match that applied to full-length reads. To assign V/J genes and CDR3, sequences were annotated using PyIR, a Python wrapper for IgBLAST v1.9, with IMGT germline references. Any read was removed if the V/J assignment was weak (E-value above 1e-6), the CDR3 was missing, or the read contained stop codons, out-of-frame junctions, or ambiguous translated residues. V3J clonotypes were defined by identical inferred V gene, J gene, and CDR3 amino acid sequence. The percentage overlap between two repertoires was calculated by dividing the number of shared unique clonotypes by the size of the smaller repertoire. Repertoire richness was assessed with RTK rarefaction, the Chao1 estimator, and Recon v2.1 estimates of unobserved clonotypes. Generation probabilities were computed with OLGA for all TCRbeta clonotypes obtained by the gDNA method from several donors. TCRdb re-hosts the immuneACCESS table, in-frame sequences only. Its copies lack some clones; in the studies checked, an unresolved V gene accounts for under half of them, and the cause for the rest is not known. V and J calls and clone size are given by that table; D and trimming were obtained from the DNA. The sample table holds 1.6 million or so clones, of which roughly 96% were seen once. The ten most abundant clones make up about 1% of the sample.

Donors were healthy HIV-negative adults with no recently reported acute infections or vaccinations. Every donor was a Caucasian adult residing in Nashville, Tennessee, USA. CD4+ T cells were enriched through magnetic negative selection, after which naive cells were positively selected on CD45RA and the remaining negative fraction served as the memory subset. Blood was collected by leukapheresis, and PBMCs were isolated by Ficoll-Histopaque density gradient centrifugation and then cryopreserved in liquid nitrogen vapor phase. Analytical flow cytometry was used to check the purity and quantity of each magnetically sorted T cell population. From each sorted fraction, genomic DNA was isolated and quantified by UV absorbance on a Nanodrop 2000c. Comment on this clone: No cognate antigen has been identified for it. Base qualities are not at hand, and no much larger clone is one base apart.

This clonotype originated in a man aged 25 to 45 in good health. The sample taken for sequencing was naive CD4+ T cells sorted from blood. In light of the paper, this sample's cell subset or site label describes: CD45RA+ positively selected. The receptor chain draws on TRBV7-2 and TRBJ2-6; the D gene is possibly TRBD1 or TRBD2, with 5 bases matching each. The CDR3 in this case is CASSLAGAGANVLTF. The bases are TGTGCCAGCAGCTTAGCCGGGGCGGGGGCCAACGTCCTGACTTTC. Joined to the reference TRBV7-2 and TRBJ2-6 proteins, this CDR3 gives the full variable domain: GAGVSQSPSNKVTEKGKDVELRCDPISGHTALYWYRQSLGQGLEFLIYFQGNSAPDKSGLPSDRFSAERTGGSVSTLTIQRTQQEDSAVYLCASSLAGAGANVLTFGAGSRLTVL.